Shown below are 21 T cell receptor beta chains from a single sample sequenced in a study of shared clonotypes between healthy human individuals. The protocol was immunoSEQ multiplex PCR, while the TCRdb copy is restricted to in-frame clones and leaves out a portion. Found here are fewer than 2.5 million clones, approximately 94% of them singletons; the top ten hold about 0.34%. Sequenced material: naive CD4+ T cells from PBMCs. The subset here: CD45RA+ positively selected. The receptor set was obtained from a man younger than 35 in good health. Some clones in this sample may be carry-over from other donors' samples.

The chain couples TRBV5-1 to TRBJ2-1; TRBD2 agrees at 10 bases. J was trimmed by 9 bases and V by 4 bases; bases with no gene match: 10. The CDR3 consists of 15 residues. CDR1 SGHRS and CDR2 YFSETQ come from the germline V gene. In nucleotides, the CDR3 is TGCGCCAGCAGCAACCTAGCGGGAGTAATAAGTGAGCAGTTCTTC. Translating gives CASSNLAGVISEQFF. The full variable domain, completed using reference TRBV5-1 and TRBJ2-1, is KAGVTQTPRYLIKTRGQQVTLSCSPISGHRSVSWYQQTPGQGLQFLFEYFSETQRNKGNFPGRFSGRQFSNSRSEMNVSTLELGDSALYLCASSNLAGVISEQFFGPGTRLTVL.

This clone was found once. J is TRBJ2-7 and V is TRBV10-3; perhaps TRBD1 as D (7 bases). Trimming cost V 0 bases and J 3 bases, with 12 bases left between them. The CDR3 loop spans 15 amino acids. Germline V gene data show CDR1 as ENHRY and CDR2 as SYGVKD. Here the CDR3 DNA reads TGTGCCATCAGTGAGTCGACAGGGAGGAACTACGAGCAGTACTTC. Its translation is CAISESTGRNYEQYF.

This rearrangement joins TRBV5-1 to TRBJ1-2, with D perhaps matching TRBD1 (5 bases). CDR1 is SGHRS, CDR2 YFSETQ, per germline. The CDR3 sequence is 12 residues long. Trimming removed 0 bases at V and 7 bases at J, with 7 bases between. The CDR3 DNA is TGCGCCAGCAGCTTGGTAGGGGTTGGCTACACCTTC. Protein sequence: CASSLVGVGYTF.

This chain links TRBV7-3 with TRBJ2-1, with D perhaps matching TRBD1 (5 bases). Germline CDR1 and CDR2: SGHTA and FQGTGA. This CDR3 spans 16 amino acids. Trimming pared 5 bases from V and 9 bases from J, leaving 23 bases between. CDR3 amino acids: CASSIEATALGGEQFF. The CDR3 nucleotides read TGTGCCAGCAGCATCGAGGCGACAGCCCTGGGTGGTGAGCAGTTCTTC.

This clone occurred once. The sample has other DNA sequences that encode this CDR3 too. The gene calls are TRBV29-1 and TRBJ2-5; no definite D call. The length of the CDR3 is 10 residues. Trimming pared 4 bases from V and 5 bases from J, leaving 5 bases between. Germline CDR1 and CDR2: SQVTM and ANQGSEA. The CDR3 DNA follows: TGCAGCGTTGGAGATGAGACCCAGTACTTC. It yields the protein CSVGDETQYF.

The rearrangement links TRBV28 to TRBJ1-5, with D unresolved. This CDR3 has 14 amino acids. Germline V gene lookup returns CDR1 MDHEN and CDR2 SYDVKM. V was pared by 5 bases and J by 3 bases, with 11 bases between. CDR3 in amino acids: CASSPPLDNQPQHF. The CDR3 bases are TGTGCCAGCAGTCCCCCCCTAGACAATCAGCCCCAGCATTTT.

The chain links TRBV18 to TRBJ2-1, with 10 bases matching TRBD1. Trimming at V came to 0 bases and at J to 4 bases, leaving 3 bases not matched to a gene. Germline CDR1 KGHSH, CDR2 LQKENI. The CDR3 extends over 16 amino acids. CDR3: CASSPPVGQGYNEQFF. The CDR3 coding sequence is TGTGCCAGCTCACCACCGGTGGGACAGGGGTACAATGAGCAGTTCTTC. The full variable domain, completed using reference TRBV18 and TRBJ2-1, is NAGVMQNPRHLVRRRGQEARLRCSPMKGHSHVYWYRQLPEEGLKFMVYLQKENIIDESGMPKERFSAEFPKEGPSILRIQQVVRGDSAAYFCASSPPVGQGYNEQFFGPGTRLTVL.

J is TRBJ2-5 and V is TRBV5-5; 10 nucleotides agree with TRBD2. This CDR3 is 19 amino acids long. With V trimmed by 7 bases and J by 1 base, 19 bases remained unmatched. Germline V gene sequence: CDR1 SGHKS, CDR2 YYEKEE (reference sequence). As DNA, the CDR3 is TGTGCCAGCTCCACCCGGGGGGCTAGCGGGAGCCCTATCCAAGAGACCCAGTACTTC. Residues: CASSTRGASGSPIQETQYF.

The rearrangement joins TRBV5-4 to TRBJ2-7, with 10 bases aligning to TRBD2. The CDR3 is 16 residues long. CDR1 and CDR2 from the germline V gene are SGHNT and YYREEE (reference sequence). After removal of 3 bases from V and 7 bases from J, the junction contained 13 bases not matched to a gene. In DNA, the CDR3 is TGTGCCAGCAGCTCAGGGAGGCTAGCGGGAGTAAGGGAGCAGTACTTC. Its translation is CASSSGRLAGVREQYF. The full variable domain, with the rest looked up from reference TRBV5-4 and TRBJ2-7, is ETGVTQSPTHLIKTRGQQVTLRCSSQSGHNTVSWYQQALGQGPQFIFQYYREEENGRGNFPPRFSGLQFPNYSSELNVNALELDDSALYLCASSSGRLAGVREQYFGPGTRLTVT.

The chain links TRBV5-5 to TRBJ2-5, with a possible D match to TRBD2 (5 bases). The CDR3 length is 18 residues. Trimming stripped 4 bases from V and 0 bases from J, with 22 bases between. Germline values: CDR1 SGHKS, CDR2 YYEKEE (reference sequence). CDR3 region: CASSPGLFKLKYQETQYF. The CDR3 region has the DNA TGTGCCAGCAGCCCCGGACTGTTTAAGCTAAAGTACCAAGAGACCCAGTACTTC.

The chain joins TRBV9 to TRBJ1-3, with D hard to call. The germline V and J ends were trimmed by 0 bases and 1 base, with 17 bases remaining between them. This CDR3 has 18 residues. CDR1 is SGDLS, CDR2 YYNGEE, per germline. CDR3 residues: CASSVEVGSPRSGNTIYF. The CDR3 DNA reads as TGTGCCAGCAGCGTAGAAGTAGGGTCTCCGAGATCTGGAAACACCATATATTTT.

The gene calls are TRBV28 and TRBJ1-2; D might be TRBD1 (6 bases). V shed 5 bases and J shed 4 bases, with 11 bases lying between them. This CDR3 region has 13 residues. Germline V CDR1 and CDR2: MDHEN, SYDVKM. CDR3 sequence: CASSVGHIYGYTF. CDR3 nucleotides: TGTGCCAGCAGTGTGGGACACATCTATGGCTACACCTTC.

This chain's CDR3 is CASSWKWGAGAEAFF. CDR3 coding DNA: TGTGCCAGCAGTTGGAAGTGGGGGGCAGGCGCTGAAGCTTTCTTT. The rearrangement joins TRBV28 to TRBJ1-1; weak D call: TRBD1 (6 bases). CDR1 is MDHEN and CDR2 is SYDVKM in the germline V gene. The CDR3 length is 15 residues. The V end was cut by 4 bases, the J end by 6 bases, with 18 bases between.

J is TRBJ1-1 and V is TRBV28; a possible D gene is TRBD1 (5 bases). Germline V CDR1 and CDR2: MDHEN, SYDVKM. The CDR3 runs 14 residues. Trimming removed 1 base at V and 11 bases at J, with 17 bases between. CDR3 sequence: CASSLFMTAEVAFF. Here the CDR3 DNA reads TGTGCCAGCAGTTTATTTATGACAGCCGAAGTGGCTTTCTTT.

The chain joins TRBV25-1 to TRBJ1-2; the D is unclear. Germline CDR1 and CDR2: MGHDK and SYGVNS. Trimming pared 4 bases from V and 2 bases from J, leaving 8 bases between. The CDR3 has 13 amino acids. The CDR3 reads CASSAVINYGYTF. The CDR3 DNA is TGTGCCAGCAGTGCGGTGATCAACTATGGCTACACCTTC.

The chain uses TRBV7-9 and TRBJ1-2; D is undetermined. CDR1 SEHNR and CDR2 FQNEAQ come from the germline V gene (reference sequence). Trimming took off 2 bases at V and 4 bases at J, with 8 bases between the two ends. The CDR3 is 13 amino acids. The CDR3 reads CASSLTSGYGYTF. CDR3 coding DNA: TGTGCCAGCAGCTTAACCAGCGGCTATGGCTACACCTTC.

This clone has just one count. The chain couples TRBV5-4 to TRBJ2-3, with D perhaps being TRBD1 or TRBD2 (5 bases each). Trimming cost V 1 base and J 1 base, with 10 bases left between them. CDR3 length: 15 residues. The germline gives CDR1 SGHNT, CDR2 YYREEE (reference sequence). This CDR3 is CASSLRQGGTDTQYF. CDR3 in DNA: TGTGCCAGCAGCTTGCGGCAGGGAGGCACAGATACGCAGTATTTT.

The CDR3 sequence: CASSQIRTSYNEQFF. The CDR3 bases are TGTGCCAGCAGCCAAATCCGGACGTCCTACAATGAGCAGTTCTTC. This sequence joins TRBV14 and TRBJ2-1, with D hard to call. The CDR3 totals 15 residues. The V end was cut by 2 bases, the J end by 1 base, with 9 bases between. The V gene's germline CDR1 is SGHDN and CDR2 FVKESK.

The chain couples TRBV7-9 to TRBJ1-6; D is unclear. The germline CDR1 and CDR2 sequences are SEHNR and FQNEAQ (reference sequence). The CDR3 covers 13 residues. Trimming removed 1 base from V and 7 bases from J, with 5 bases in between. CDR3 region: CASSLDLNSPLHF. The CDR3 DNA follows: TGTGCCAGCAGCTTAGATCTCAATTCACCCCTCCACTTT.

The CDR3 nucleotides read TGTGCCAGCAGCAAAGGACAGAAAGAGACCCAGTACTTC. Translated: CASSKGQKETQYF. V usage is TRBV11-3 and J usage is TRBJ2-5; the D gene is possibly TRBD1 (6 bases). The V end lost 5 bases, the J end lost 3 bases, and 10 bases lay between the germline ends. The CDR3 runs 13 residues. From germline, CDR1 is SGHNT and CDR2 YENEEA. Drawing the rest from reference TRBV11-3 and TRBJ2-5, the complete variable domain is EAGVVQSPRYKIIEKKQPVAFWCNPISGHNTLYWYLQNLGQGPELLIRYENEEAVDDSQLPKDRFSAERLKGVDSTLKIQPAELGDSAVYLCASSKGQKETQYFGPGTRLLVL.

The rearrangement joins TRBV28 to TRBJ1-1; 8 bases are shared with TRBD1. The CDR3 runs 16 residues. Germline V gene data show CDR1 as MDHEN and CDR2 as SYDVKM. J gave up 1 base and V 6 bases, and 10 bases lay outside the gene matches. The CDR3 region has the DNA TGTGCCAGCAGCCTACGACTCGGGACAGGGAACACTGAAGCTTTCTTT. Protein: CASSLRLGTGNTEAFF. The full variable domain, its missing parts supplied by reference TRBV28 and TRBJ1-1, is DVKVTQSSRYLVKRTGEKVFLECVQDMDHENMFWYRQDPGLGLRLIYFSYDVKMKEKGDIPEGYSVSREKKERFSLILESASTNQTSMYLCASSLRLGTGNTEAFFGQGTRLTVV.